The rows below give T cell receptor beta chains drawn from one sample of a study of siplizumab effects on memory and regulatory T cells. The method was immunoSEQ multiplex PCR; TCRdb's version includes in-frame clones alone and lacks a portion of them. The table records 70,000 or so clones, 91% of them present only once. Source material: CD8+ T cells sorted from blood. The receptors derive from a human donor in good health. The conserved cysteine and the conserved F or W are not part of the CDR3 here. Fields, in order: D gene, CDR3 length, V gene, CDR3 protein. The D gene is left open where the match is weak.

TRBD1 | 11 | TRBV5-1 | ASSLWQGEGYT
TRBD2 | 13 | TRBV9 | ASSPGTSGSYEQY
TRBD2 | 14 | TRBV9 | ASSVGTSSSYNEQF
. | 12 | TRBV10-3 | AISESGVGYGYT
. | 10 | TRBV29-1 | SVDPGGNTIY
. | 12 | TRBV6-6 | ASSLNGFTIEAF
TRBD2 | 12 | TRBV5-4 | ASSLGLAGDTQY
. | 13 | TRBV6-1 | ASSHGFLGNSPLH
. | 18 | TRBV5-1 | ASSGTGVRVRELGNNEQF
. | 11 | TRBV30 | AWRNLLTYEQY
. | 13 | TRBV9 | ASSVGSGPNYGYT
. | 14 | TRBV5-1 | ASTGLGVRVQETQY
. | 13 | TRBV25-1 | ASSGLRDGSYEQY